The text below deals with one T cell receptor (beta chain). Its cognate antigen is unknown. 13 Jbeta primers and 60 Vbeta primers were used for the PCR. The repertoire was sequenced with immunoSEQ multiplex PCR; TCRdb's copy has only in-frame clones and lacks some. The sample shows more than 150,000 clones, around 84% of them seen only once. The sample comes from a study of cytomegalovirus exposure and HLA in healthy donors. Study-level points and caveats: Association with HLA alleles at 0.05 false discovery rate was found for 17,000 or so TCR beta sequences in a later analysis.

The CDR3 loop spans 15 amino acids. The V gene lost 1 base and the J gene lost 3 bases, with 14 bases spanning the gap. In germline, CDR1 is GTSNPN, CDR2 SVGIG (reference sequence). The origin of this receptor is a girl aged 2-10 years in good health and CMV-seropositive. Source material: PBMCs. V usage is TRBV30 and J usage is TRBJ2-3; no clear D gene. The CDR3 loop is CAWSAWLQLTDTQYF. The CDR3 nucleotides are TGTGCCTGGAGTGCTTGGCTCCAGTTAACAGATACGCAGTATTTT. Full variable domain (rest looked up from reference TRBV30 and TRBJ2-3): SQTIHQWPATLVQPVGSPLSLECTVEGTSNPNLYWYRQAAGRGLQLLFYSVGIGQISSEVPQNLSASRPQDRQFILSSKKLLLSDSGFYLCAWSAWLQLTDTQYFGPGTRLTVL.